This entry features one T cell receptor beta chain sequence. Its antigen is not identified. This specimen belongs to a study of beta chain features in type 1 diabetes. Regarding the study as a whole: There were fewer insertions and more deletions at the VDJ junctions of type 1 diabetes patients. Still unanswered here is whether HLA type influences TCRB rearrangement. All four CD4+ subsets from Type 1 diabetes patients carried moderately but significantly shorter TCRB CDR3s. The study found that naive, central memory and Treg TCRB repertoires appeared more similar in patients than in healthy donors.

The germline V gene has CDR1 GTSNPN and CDR2 SVGIG (reference sequence). Trimming removed 4 bases at V and 3 bases at J, with 13 bases between. The CDR3 loop spans 14 amino acids. The investigators reverse transcribed all of the isolated RNA, so they sequenced expressed TCRB transcripts. Profiling relied on immunoSEQ multiplex PCR, and the TCRdb table lists in-frame clones only, not all of them. The sample has roughly 100,000 clones, roughly 28% seen once; the top ten hold 0.5% to 0.6%. Sorted cells reached over 98% purity in every population. Material: central memory CD4+ T cells from blood. The TCR comes from a woman aged 18 to 35 with type 1 diabetes. This sequence joins TRBV30 and TRBJ2-1; D gene unclear. The CDR3 sequence is CAWTRSGIYNEQFF. The CDR3 bases are TGTGCCTGGACTAGGTCGGGTATCTACAATGAGCAGTTCTTC.